These 24 T cell receptor beta chains were sequenced from one sample in a study of CD8+ T cells in alopecia areata. Extracted from the samples, RNA was reverse transcribed into cDNA to serve as the sequencing template. Sequenced by immunoSEQ multiplex PCR; TCRdb stores in-frame clones only, minus some. There are 190,000 or so clones in the sample; 50% to 60% occur only once, and 3.3% lies in the top ten. Sample treatment: oral pan-JAK inhibitor, 5-10 mg twice daily. The source material was CD4+ T cells sorted from blood, sampled at week 4, from a patient treated with tofacitinib. Source of these receptors: a human donor with alopecia areata.

This clone was seen once. The CDR3 DNA is TGTGCCAGCAGCCTTTTGACACTAGGGGGTTCACCCCTCCACTTT. It is translated as CASSLLTLGGSPLHF. This chain joins TRBV7-2 and TRBJ1-6, with D possibly being TRBD1 (6 bases). CDR1 and CDR2 from the germline V gene are SGHTA and FQGNSA. The CDR3 runs 15 residues. Trimming cost V 5 bases and J 9 bases, with 17 bases left between them.

The V call is TRBV9, the J call TRBJ1-2; D possibly corresponds to TRBD1 (5 bases). CDR1 SGDLS and CDR2 YYNGEE come from the germline V gene. The germline V and J ends were trimmed by 2 bases and 7 bases, with 18 bases remaining between them. The CDR3 consists of 15 residues. The DNA for the CDR3 is TGTGCCAGCAGCGTGACGACAGCTTTTGGGGTTGGCTACACCTTC. It translates to CASSVTTAFGVGYTF.

The CDR3 DNA is TGTGCCACCAGCAGGGGGACGCGGGAAGAGACCCAGTACTTC. It codes for CATSRGTREETQYF. The chain links TRBV15 to TRBJ2-5, with D perhaps assigned TRBD1 or TRBD2 (5 bases each). The V and J ends lost 3 bases and 3 bases respectively, with 11 bases between them. CDR1 and CDR2 from the germline V gene are LNHNV and YYDKDF (reference sequence). This CDR3 region has 14 residues. Combining the CDR3 with reference TRBV15 and TRBJ2-5 gives the whole variable domain DAMVIQNPRYQVTQFGKPVTLSCSQTLNHNVMYWYQQKSSQAPKLLFHYYDKDFNNEADTPDNFQSRRPNTSFCFLDIRSPGLGDTAMYLCATSRGTREETQYFGPGTRLLVL.

The chain uses TRBV7-2 and TRBJ2-5; 7 nucleotides agree with TRBD2. The V segment lost 5 bases and the J segment 0 bases; nucleotides outside the gene matches: 6. Germline CDR1 and CDR2: SGHTA and FQGNSA. This CDR3 spans 15 amino acids. CDR3 in DNA: TGTGCCAGCAGCCAAGTAGCGGGCCACCAAGAGACCCAGTACTTC. It codes for CASSQVAGHQETQYF.

V gene TRBV30 combines with J gene TRBJ2-3; TRBD2 matches at 10 bases. Germline V gives CDR1 GTSNPN, CDR2 SVGIG (reference sequence). V was pared by 5 bases and J by 5 bases, with 4 bases of the junction left unmatched. The CDR3 is 13 amino acids. The CDR3 DNA sequence: TGTGCCTGGTGCAGCGGGGGGGAAGATACGCAGTATTTT. Amino acids: CAWCSGGEDTQYF.

There are a few counts of this clone. Germline and junction disagree at one end, which may indicate a read error. The chain combines TRBV7-7 with TRBJ2-5, with 10 bases lining up with TRBD1. This CDR3 is built from 15 residues. Germline V gene sequence: CDR1 SSHAT, CDR2 FNYEAQ (reference sequence). The CDR3 DNA reads TGTGCTAGCAGCCCAAGGACAGGGGGACAAGAGACCCAGTACTTC. It translates to CASSPRTGGQETQYF. The whole variable domain, filled in from reference TRBV7-7 and TRBJ2-5, reads GAGVSQSPRYKVTKRGQDVTLRCDPISSHATLYWYQQALGQGPEFLTYFNYEAQPDKSGLPSDRFSAERPEGSISTLTIQRTEQRDSAMYRCASSPRTGGQETQYFGPGTRLLVL.

The chain has TRBV2 and TRBJ2-7; no clear D gene. This CDR3 is built from 9 residues. Trimming took off 9 bases at V and 2 bases at J, with 2 bases between the two ends. Germline CDR1 is SNHLY and CDR2 is FYNNEI. The CDR3 DNA reads TGTGCCAGTCCCTACGAGCAGTACTTC. Protein: CASPYEQYF. Drawing the rest from reference TRBV2 and TRBJ2-7, the complete variable domain is EPEVTQTPSHQVTQMGQEVILRCVPISNHLYFYWYRQILGQKVEFLVSFYNNEISEKSEIFDDQFSVERPDGSNFTLKIRSTKLEDSAMYFCASPYEQYFGPGTRLTVT.

This clone occurred a few times. The chain joins TRBV30 to TRBJ1-5, with 10 nucleotides matching TRBD1. This CDR3 region has 13 residues. CDR1 is GTSNPN, CDR2 SVGIG, per germline (reference sequence). The trim removed 4 bases at V and 7 bases at J, leaving 4 bases unmatched. The CDR3 sequence is CAWKDRGNQPQHF. Here the CDR3 DNA reads TGTGCCTGGAAGGACAGGGGGAACCAGCCCCAGCATTTT.

The chain carries TRBV5-1 and TRBJ1-2; 11 bases fit TRBD1. The V segment lost 0 bases and the J segment 3 bases; nucleotides outside the gene matches: 7. The CDR3 consists of 17 residues. From germline, CDR1 is SGHRS and CDR2 YFSETQ. The CDR3 DNA reads TGCGCCAGCAGCTTGGGAGGACAGGGGGCAGGTGACTATGGCTACACCTTC. Its protein product is CASSLGGQGAGDYGYTF.

This clone was found a few times. The chain uses TRBV29-1 and TRBJ2-7; 11 bases match TRBD2. The germline gives CDR1 SQVTM, CDR2 ANQGSEA. The CDR3 spans 13 residues. V gave up 5 bases and J gave up 2 bases; unmatched junction bases: 2. Written as DNA, the CDR3 is TGCAGCGTTACTAGCGGGGGACCCTACGAGCAGTACTTC. It specifies CSVTSGGPYEQYF.

In its sample, this clone was seen once. The chain carries TRBV30 and TRBJ2-7; 7 bases align to TRBD2. Germline-derived CDR1 and CDR2 are GTSNPN and SVGIG (reference sequence). This CDR3 comprises 13 residues. Germline trimming cut 2 bases from V and 3 bases from J; bases unmatched to any gene: 4. The CDR3 reads CAWSSGEYYEQYF. The CDR3 coding sequence is TGTGCCTGGAGTAGCGGGGAATACTACGAGCAGTACTTC.

The chain combines TRBV5-1 with TRBJ1-1, with D unresolved. With 0 bases removed from V and 3 bases from J, the gap between germline ends came to 9 bases. The CDR3 is 14 amino acids. CDR1 SGHRS and CDR2 YFSETQ come from the germline V gene. CDR3 protein: CASSLGRLDTEAFF. CDR3 in DNA: TGCGCCAGCAGCTTGGGCAGGCTGGACACTGAAGCTTTCTTT.

The gene calls are TRBV29-1 and TRBJ2-7; 7 nucleotides match TRBD2. CDR3 length: 15 residues. The trim removed 4 bases at V and 4 bases at J, leaving 13 bases unmatched. Germline loops: CDR1 SQVTM, CDR2 ANQGSEA. CDR3 sequence (DNA): TGCAGCGTTGGGGAAAGGACTAGGAGGCGGTACGAGCAGTACTTC. As protein: CSVGERTRRRYEQYF.

This clone occurred a few times. This chain joins TRBV2 and TRBJ2-6; no firm D call. V lost 7 bases to trimming and J lost 0 bases, with 13 bases between them. The germline V gene encodes CDR1 SNHLY and CDR2 FYNNEI. The CDR3 sequence is 16 residues long. CDR3 sequence reads: CASTKARASGANVLTF. The CDR3 DNA follows: TGTGCCAGCACTAAAGCTAGGGCCTCTGGGGCCAACGTCCTGACTTTC.

This clone was counted between two and nine times. The CDR3 ends on some other residue instead of the conserved phenylalanine or tryptophan, so this is likely a read error. No DNA is shown, since the ends of the CDR3 on it are uncertain; the CDR3 is the one TCRdb lists. The V gene is TRBV27, the J gene TRBJ1-2; the table's D call, TRBD1, was not checked against the DNA. The CDR3 is 12 residues long, ends included. The germline CDR1 and CDR2 sequences are MNHEY and SMNVEV (reference sequence). The CDR3 loop reads CASSWAGVKMAT.

The chain joins TRBV19 to TRBJ1-5; the D gene is possibly TRBD1 (6 bases). This CDR3 has 14 amino acids. Germline CDR1 and CDR2: LNHDA and SQIVND (reference sequence). The V end was cut by 7 bases, the J end by 1 base, with 11 bases between. The CDR3 region is CASNWQGSNQPQHF. Here the CDR3 DNA reads TGTGCCAGTAACTGGCAGGGGAGCAATCAGCCCCAGCATTTT.

The rearrangement links TRBV7-2 to TRBJ2-5; D possibly corresponds to TRBD2 (5 bases). This CDR3 contains 13 residues. V dropped 5 bases and J dropped 3 bases, with 10 bases sitting between them. Germline V CDR1 and CDR2: SGHTA, FQGNSA. Written as DNA, the CDR3 is TGTGCCAGCAGCCCGGGATATAAAGAGACCCAGTACTTC. Its protein product is CASSPGYKETQYF.

This clone has a handful of counts. The V and J genes are TRBV9 and TRBJ1-3; D is uncertain. The CDR3 totals 16 residues. Trimming removed 3 bases from V and 0 bases from J, with 13 bases in between. Per the germline V gene, CDR1 is SGDLS and CDR2 is YYNGEE. For the CDR3, the DNA is TGTGCCAGCAGCGACGGGCCGACTCACTCTGGAAACACCATATATTTT. Translation: CASSDGPTHSGNTIYF.

The genes are TRBV9 and TRBJ2-7; no definite D call. The germline V gene encodes CDR1 SGDLS and CDR2 YYNGEE. Trimming pared 0 bases from V and 0 bases from J, leaving 10 bases between. The CDR3 spans 15 residues. CDR3 in DNA: TGTGCCAGCAGCGTAGCCCCACAGAGCTCCTACGAGCAGTACTTC. It translates to CASSVAPQSSYEQYF.

The V gene is TRBV30, the J gene TRBJ1-3, with no clear D. The CDR3 covers 14 residues. CDR1 is GTSNPN, CDR2 SVGIG, per germline (reference sequence). The ends were cut back, 2 bases at V and 0 bases at J, with 8 bases in the middle. The CDR3 loop is CAWSLFISGNTIYF. The CDR3 DNA reads as TGTGCCTGGAGTTTGTTCATCTCTGGAAACACCATATATTTT.

This chain uses TRBV29-1 with TRBJ1-1, with a possible D match to TRBD1 (6 bases). This CDR3 has 16 amino acids. V gave up 4 bases and J gave up 0 bases, with 18 bases separating them. Germline CDR1 and CDR2: SQVTM and ANQGSEA. The DNA for the CDR3 is TGCAGCGTTGCGACGAAAACAGGGCCAGTGAACACTGAAGCTTTCTTT. Protein sequence: CSVATKTGPVNTEAFF.

This chain joins TRBV19 and TRBJ2-3; D uncertain. The length of the CDR3 is 14 residues. CDR1 and CDR2 (germline): LNHDA, SQIVND (reference sequence). Trimming removed 7 bases at V and 0 bases at J, with 11 bases between. CDR3 nucleotide sequence: TGTGCCAGTACCCGTTGGGGTAGCACAGATACGCAGTATTTT. This translates into CASTRWGSTDTQYF.

This clone was observed a few times. The rearrangement uses TRBV29-1 and TRBJ1-1; 8 bases align to TRBD1. Germline V lookup: CDR1 SQVTM, CDR2 ANQGSEA. Unmatched junction bases numbered 15, after V lost 4 bases and J lost 2 bases. The CDR3 runs 17 residues. The CDR3 DNA reads TGCAGCGTTGGTCGACACAGGGGGTTTACGGGAAACACTGAAGCTTTCTTT. It encodes CSVGRHRGFTGNTEAFF.

CDR3 in DNA: TGCGCCAGCAGCCAGCCGGGACAGAAGAATGGCTACACCTTC. Translation: CASSQPGQKNGYTF. The chain has TRBV4-1 and TRBJ1-2; 7 nucleotides line up with TRBD1. With V trimmed by 3 bases and J by 6 bases, 7 bases remained unmatched. Germline V gene data show CDR1 as MGHRA and CDR2 as YSYEKL. CDR3 length equals 14 residues.